The entry that follows covers one T cell receptor beta chain sequence. This sample is part of a study of T cells after yellow fever vaccination. TCRdb reanalysed the 5' RACE reads using MiXCR and keeps one entry per CDR3 protein. The data hold some 500,000 distinct CDR3 sequences, with approximately 13% observed a single time. Per the germline V gene, CDR1 is SGHTA and CDR2 is FQGNSA. The V gene lost 2 bases and the J gene lost 10 bases, with 14 bases spanning the gap. The CDR3 has 13 residues. The sample consisted of PBMCs, taken on the day of the yellow fever booster vaccination. The chain uses TRBV7-2 and TRBJ1-1; D may be TRBD1 (6 bases). This sequence was found in a young man who received the YFV17D yellow fever vaccine. The CDR3 region is CASSLLMGGSAFF. DNA of the CDR3: TGTGCCAGCAGCTTACTCATGGGGGGCTCAGCTTTCTTT. Complete variable domain (other parts from reference TRBV7-2 and TRBJ1-1): GAGVSQSPSNKVTEKGKDVELRCDPISGHTALYWYRQSLGQGLEFLIYFQGNSAPDKSGLPSDRFSAERTGGSVSTLTIQRTQQEDSAVYLCASSLLMGGSAFFGQGTRLTVV.